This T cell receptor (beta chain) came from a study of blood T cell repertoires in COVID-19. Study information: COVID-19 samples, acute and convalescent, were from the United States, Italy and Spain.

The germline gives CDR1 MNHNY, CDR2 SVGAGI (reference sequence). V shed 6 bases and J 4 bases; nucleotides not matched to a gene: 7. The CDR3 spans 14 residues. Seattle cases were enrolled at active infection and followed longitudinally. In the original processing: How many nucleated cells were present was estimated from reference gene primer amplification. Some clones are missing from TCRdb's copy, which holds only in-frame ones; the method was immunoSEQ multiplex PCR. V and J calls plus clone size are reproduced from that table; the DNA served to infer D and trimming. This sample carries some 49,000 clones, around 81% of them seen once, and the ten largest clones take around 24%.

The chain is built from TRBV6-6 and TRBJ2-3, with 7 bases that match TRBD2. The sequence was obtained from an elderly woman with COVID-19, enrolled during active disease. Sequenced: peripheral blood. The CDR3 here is CASSSGLAADTQYF. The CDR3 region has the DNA TGTGCCAGCAGCAGCGGGCTAGCGGCAGATACGCAGTATTTT.